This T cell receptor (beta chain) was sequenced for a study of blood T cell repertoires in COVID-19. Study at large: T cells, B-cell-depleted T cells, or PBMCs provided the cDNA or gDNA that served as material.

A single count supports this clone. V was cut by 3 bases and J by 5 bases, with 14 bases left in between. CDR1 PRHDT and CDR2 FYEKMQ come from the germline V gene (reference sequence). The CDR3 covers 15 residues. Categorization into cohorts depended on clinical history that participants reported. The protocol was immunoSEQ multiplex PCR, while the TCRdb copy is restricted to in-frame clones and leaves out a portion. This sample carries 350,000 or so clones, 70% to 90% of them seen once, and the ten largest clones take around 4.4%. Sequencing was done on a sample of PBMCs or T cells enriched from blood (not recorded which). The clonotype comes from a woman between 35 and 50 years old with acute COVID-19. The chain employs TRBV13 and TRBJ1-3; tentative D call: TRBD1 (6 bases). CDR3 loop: CASSFRDKRRNTIYF. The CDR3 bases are TGTGCCAGCAGCTTTCGGGACAAAAGGCGAAACACCATATATTTT.